This T cell receptor (beta chain) was sequenced for a study of T cells in Graves' hyperthyroidism and ophthalmopathy. The CDR3 has 13 residues. From germline, CDR1 is GTSNPN and CDR2 SVGIG (reference sequence). V was pared by 5 bases and J by 4 bases, with 12 bases between. On the basis of clinical symptoms, serum thyroxine and TRAb, thyroid ultrasound and orbital computed tomography, diagnoses were made. Points from the study as a whole: The model's output predicted ophthalmopathy at a median of roughly 6.9 months prior to onset.

This clonotype has at least ten counts. Its antigen is not known. RNA transcripts served as the template for amplifying TCR beta CDR3 regions. The HTBI set primed first-round TCR CDR3 RT-PCR. A single record per CDR3 protein comes from TCRdb applying MiXCR to the multiplex PCR reads. The repertoire holds roughly 700,000 distinct CDR3 sequences, approximately 15% seen once, with less than 20% in the top ten. Sequencing was performed on blood. V gene TRBV30 combines with J gene TRBJ1-3, with D unclear. The clonotype was recovered from a man aged 45-65 years with Graves' hyperthyroidism. This chain's CDR3 is CAWDYPGGNTIYF. CDR3 nucleotides: TGTGCCTGGGACTATCCGGGGGGAAACACCATATATTTT.